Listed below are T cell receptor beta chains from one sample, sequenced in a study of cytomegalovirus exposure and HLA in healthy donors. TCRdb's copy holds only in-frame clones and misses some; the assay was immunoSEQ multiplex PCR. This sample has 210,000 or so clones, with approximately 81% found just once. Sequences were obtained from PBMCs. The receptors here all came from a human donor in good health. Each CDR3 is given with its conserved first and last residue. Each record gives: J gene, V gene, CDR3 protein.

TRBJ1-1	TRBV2	CASSAALLAFF
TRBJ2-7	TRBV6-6	CASSYSRGKDEQYF
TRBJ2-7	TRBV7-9	CASSRGWRAYEQYF
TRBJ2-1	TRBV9	CASSSGLAGYNEQFF
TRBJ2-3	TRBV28	CASSFRDTQYF
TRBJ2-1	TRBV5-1	CASSLEGGRAYNEQFF
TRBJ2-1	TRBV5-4	CASSESGRTLVF
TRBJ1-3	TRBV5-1	CASSLERSSGNTIYF
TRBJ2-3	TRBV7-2	CASSLGTSGDTQYF
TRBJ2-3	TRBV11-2	CASSFPGTSGRAITDTQYF
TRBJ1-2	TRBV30	CAWTAGAEYGYTF
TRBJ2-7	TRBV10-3	CASKKDGTGFYEQYF
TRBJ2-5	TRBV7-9	CASSRSGGETQYF
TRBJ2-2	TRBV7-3	CASSPAGTGVVGELFF
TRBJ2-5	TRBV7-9	CASSLSGLAQTQYF
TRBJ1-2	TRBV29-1	CSVEKGPAPYGYTF
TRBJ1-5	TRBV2	CASSEEGLPQPQHF
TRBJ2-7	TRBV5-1	CASSLAAATYEQYF
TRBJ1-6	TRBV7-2	CASSLAWSSYNSPLHF
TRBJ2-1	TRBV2	CASSGGRSYNEQFF
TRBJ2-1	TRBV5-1	CASSFPGLREGLSYNEQFF
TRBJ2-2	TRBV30	CAWSPLTEESNTGELFF
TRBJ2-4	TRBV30	CAWSGLAENIQYF